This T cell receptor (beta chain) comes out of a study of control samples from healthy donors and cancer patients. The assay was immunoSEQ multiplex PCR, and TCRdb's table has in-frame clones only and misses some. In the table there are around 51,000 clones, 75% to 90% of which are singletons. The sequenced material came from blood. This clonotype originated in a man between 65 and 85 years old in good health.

The CDR3 DNA reads TGTGCCAGCAGTGAAGGAGCAGGGAGTCCCACTGAAGCTTTCTTT. Amino acid sequence: CASSEGAGSPTEAFF. The chain links TRBV6-1 to TRBJ1-1; perhaps TRBD1 as D (5 bases). This CDR3 comprises 15 residues. Trimming pared 1 base from V and 4 bases from J, leaving 13 bases between. The germline CDR1 and CDR2 sequences are MNHNS and SASEGT.